Sequencing of this TCR beta chain was carried out in a study of PD-L1 blockade in urothelial cancer. Indicated time point: pretreatment peripheral blood. For each patient, 1 to 8 samples were obtained, pretreatment and on-treatment. With respect to this clone: Its antigen remains unknown.

Here immunoSEQ multiplex PCR was the method, and the copy in TCRdb shows in-frame clones only, minus some. The data hold over 75,000 clones, with about 85% observed a single time. General study results and limits: At 3 weeks on treatment, tumor-associated clones expanded more with durable benefit.

Germline V gives CDR1 GTSNPN, CDR2 SVGIG (reference sequence). Unmatched junction bases numbered 4, after V lost 4 bases and J lost 4 bases. The CDR3 covers 14 residues. V is TRBV30 and J is TRBJ2-3; TRBD2 matches 11 bases. Specimen: PBMCs, collected around atezolizumab (anti-PD-L1) treatment. This TCR derives from a man between 60 and 75 years old with urothelial cancer. CDR3 DNA sequence: TGTGCCTGGAATAGCGGGAGGGCCTCAGATACGCAGTATTTT. It translates to CAWNSGRASDTQYF.